This is a list of T cell receptor beta chains from one sample in a study of regulatory T cells in long-lasting Graves disease. TCRdb independently ran MiXCR on the multiplex PCR reads; one entry per CDR3 protein. Among 500,000 or so distinct CDR3 sequences, around 15% were seen once, and the ten largest hold around a quarter. Another study also made use of these data, one on T cells in Graves' hyperthyroidism and ophthalmopathy.

Specimen: peripheral blood mononuclear cells (PBMCs), collected at new diagnosis, from a patient treated with antithyroid drugs. The receptors derive from a woman aged 35-65 years with Graves disease. Each CDR3 is given with its conserved first and last residue. A D gene is named only where the DNA matches it firmly. Size values are once, few and many counts, or a class for expanded clones, and some rows have none.

j_call | d_call | clone_size | v_call | cdr3_nt | cdr3_aa
TRBJ2-3 | TRBD2 | many | TRBV3-1 | TGTGCCAGCAGCCAAGTGGGCGGGGGGGCGGTAGATACGCAGTATTTT | CASSQVGGGAVDTQYF
TRBJ1-1 | TRBD1 | . | TRBV10-1 | TGCGCCAGCAGTCGCTTGTTATCCGGGACAGAAAACACTGAAGCTTTCTTT | CASSRLLSGTENTEAFF
TRBJ2-5 | . | many | TRBV12-3/TRBV12-4 | TGTGCCAGCAGATCGAAGGGGACCCAGTACTTC | CASRSKGTQYF
TRBJ2-5 | . | . | TRBV7-9 | TGTGCCAGCAGCTCGCCAAAACCAGGGTTGGAGACCCAGTACTTC | CASSSPKPGLETQYF
TRBJ2-2 | . | few | TRBV4-1 | TGCGCCAGCAGCCAATCCAGAACCTTGGGCACCGGGGAGCTGTTTTTT | CASSQSRTLGTGELFF
TRBJ1-2 | . | . | TRBV10-3 | TGTGCCATCAGCCGCGGGACGGACTATGGCTACACCTTC | CAISRGTDYGYTF
TRBJ1-2 | TRBD1 | few | TRBV20-1 | TGCAATGCTGGCGGACAGGGGGAGGGCCACACCTTC | CNAGGQGEGHTF
TRBJ2-7 | TRBD2 | . | TRBV12-3/TRBV12-4 | TGTGCCAGCAGTCCGGAATACCCCCCCCCCCCCCAGCGGGGGTACTACGAGCAGTACTTC | CASSPEYPPPPQRGYYEQYF
TRBJ2-5 | . | . | TRBV20-1 | TGCAGTGCTAGCAGGCAACCGGGAGAGACCCAGTACTTC | CSASRQPGETQYF
TRBJ2-5 | TRBD1 | many | TRBV11-2 | TGTGCCAGCAGCTTAACGACAGGGCTTCCATCCGTGGCCCAGTACTTC | CASSLTTGLPSVAQYF